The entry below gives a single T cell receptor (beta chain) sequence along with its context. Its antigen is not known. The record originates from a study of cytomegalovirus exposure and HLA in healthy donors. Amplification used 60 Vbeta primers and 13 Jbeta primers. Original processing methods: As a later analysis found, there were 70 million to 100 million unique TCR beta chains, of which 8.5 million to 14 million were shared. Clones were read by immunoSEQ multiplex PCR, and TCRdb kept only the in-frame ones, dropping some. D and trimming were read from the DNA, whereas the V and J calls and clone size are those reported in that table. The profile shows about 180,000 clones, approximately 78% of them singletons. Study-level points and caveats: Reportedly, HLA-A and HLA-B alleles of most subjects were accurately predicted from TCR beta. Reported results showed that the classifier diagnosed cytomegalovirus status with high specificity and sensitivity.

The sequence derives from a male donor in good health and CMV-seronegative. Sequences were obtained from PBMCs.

The CDR3 loop is CASSNYRAREKLFF. The CDR3 DNA follows: TGTGCCAGCAGTAACTACAGAGCACGTGAAAAACTGTTTTTT. J is TRBJ1-4 and V is TRBV6-5; no clear D. This CDR3 has 14 residues. Germline CDR1 reads MNHEY; CDR2 reads SVGAGI. V lost 5 bases to trimming and J lost 7 bases, with 14 bases between them.